The clone carrying this T cell receptor (beta chain) was counted a single time. What it binds is not known. The entry originates in a study of OX40 agonist ivuxolimab in advanced cancers. Overall study: Three dose-escalation patients had partial responses: one with hepatocellular carcinoma and two with cutaneous melanoma.

The repertoire was sequenced with immunoSEQ multiplex PCR; TCRdb's copy has only in-frame clones and lacks some. In the table there are tens of thousands of clones, around 80% of which are singletons. V was pared by 2 bases and J by 2 bases, with 11 bases of the junction left unmatched. The germline gives CDR1 SGHTA, CDR2 FQGNSA. This CDR3 has 19 amino acids. Overall study results and limits: Which antigen the expanded peripheral T cells recognized is unknown.

The material was CD4+ or CD8+ T cells sorted from blood, obtained in a trial of the OX40 agonist ivuxolimab. The chain has TRBV7-2 and TRBJ2-3, with 12 positions matching TRBD2. This TCR came from an adult with an advanced solid tumor such as melanoma, head and neck, liver or kidney cancer. CDR3 DNA sequence: TGTGCCAGCAGCTTAATCTCGGGGACTAGCGGGTCTGCCACAGATACGCAGTATTTT. Translating it yields CASSLISGTSGSATDTQYF.